These 29 T cell receptor beta chains share one sample of origin, sequenced in a study of T cell responses to AZD1222 COVID-19 vaccine. Produced via immunoSEQ multiplex PCR; TCRdb's table is partial and in-frame only. This table holds about 120,000 clones, roughly 92% found once. The sequencing here drew on peripheral blood, taken on day 0 of AZD1222 vaccination. The receptor source for this set is an adult in good health.

The rearrangement links TRBV6-4 to TRBJ2-3; either TRBD1 or TRBD2 may fit D (5 bases each). This CDR3 spans 15 amino acids. With 4 bases removed from V and 0 bases from J, the gap between germline ends came to 11 bases. CDR1 and CDR2 (germline): MRHNA, SNTAGT. This CDR3 reads CASSGDPSSTDTQYF. CDR3 DNA sequence: TGTGCCAGCAGTGGGGACCCTTCTAGCACAGATACGCAGTATTTT.

The chain has TRBV6-5 and TRBJ1-5, with a possible D match to TRBD1 (5 bases). The CDR3 sequence is 13 residues long. Germline V gene sequence: CDR1 MNHEY, CDR2 SVGAGI. Trimming took 10 bases from V and 1 from J, leaving 11 bases between them. CDR3 nucleotide sequence: TGTGCCACCGGGGACGGGAGCAATCAGCCCCAGCATTTT. Translation: CATGDGSNQPQHF.

The J gene is TRBJ2-1, the V gene TRBV19; D unclear. CDR1 is LNHDA and CDR2 is SQIVND in the germline V gene (reference sequence). V shed 4 bases and J shed 6 bases, with 1 base lying between them. There are 10 residues in the CDR3. CDR3 in amino acids: CASSSNEQFF. For the CDR3, the DNA is TGTGCCAGTAGTAGCAATGAGCAGTTCTTC.

The sample holds one count of this clone. The chain combines TRBV19 with TRBJ1-5; 7 bases match TRBD1. V shed 5 bases, J shed 4 bases, and the junction held 5 bases outside the gene matches. The CDR3 length is 14 residues. The germline V gene has CDR1 LNHDA and CDR2 SQIVND (reference sequence). The CDR3 DNA sequence: TGTGCCAGTAGTCCGGGACAGCCGAATCAGCCCCAGCATTTT. This sequence encodes CASSPGQPNQPQHF.

CDR3: CASSIQGGLTEAFF. The CDR3 nucleotides are TGTGCCAGTAGTATACAGGGGGGTTTGACTGAAGCTTTCTTT. V usage is TRBV19 and J usage is TRBJ1-1; 7 nucleotides align to TRBD1. Germline V gene lookup returns CDR1 LNHDA and CDR2 SQIVND (reference sequence). The V segment lost 2 bases and the J segment 5 bases; nucleotides outside the gene matches: 5. This CDR3 is built from 14 residues.

The gene calls are TRBV24-1 and TRBJ2-7; 7 positions match TRBD1. J lost 6 bases, V lost 2 bases, and 3 bases had no gene match. The CDR3 loop spans 13 amino acids. Germline V gene lookup returns CDR1 KGHDR and CDR2 SFDVKD. The CDR3 spells CATSDWDSFEQYF. CDR3 sequence (DNA): TGTGCCACCAGTGATTGGGACAGCTTCGAGCAGTACTTC.

The chain uses TRBV7-6 and TRBJ1-1; 7 bases are shared with TRBD1. From germline, CDR1 is SGHVS and CDR2 FNYEAQ. J was trimmed by 4 bases and V by 0 bases; bases with no gene match: 8. There are 16 residues in the CDR3. This CDR3 is CASSLAWQGGGTEAFF. In nucleotides, the CDR3 is TGTGCCAGCAGCTTAGCGTGGCAGGGGGGAGGCACTGAAGCTTTCTTT. The full variable domain, in which reference TRBV7-6 and TRBJ1-1 provide the parts outside the CDR3, is GAGVSQSPRYKVTKRGQDVALRCDPISGHVSLYWYRQALGQGPEFLTYFNYEAQQDKSGLPNDRFSAERPEGSISTLTIQRTEQRDSAMYRCASSLAWQGGGTEAFFGQGTRLTVV.

V usage is TRBV19 and J usage is TRBJ2-1, with 12 bases fitting TRBD2. The V gene end was trimmed by 5 bases and the J gene end by 3 bases; junction bases not matched to a gene: 5. CDR3 length equals 16 residues. The germline V gene has CDR1 LNHDA and CDR2 SQIVND (reference sequence). The CDR3 nucleotides read TGTGCCAGTAGTCGGCTAGCGGGGGGGAACTACAATGAGCAGTTCTTC. Translation: CASSRLAGGNYNEQFF.

The chain uses TRBV2 and TRBJ2-7; D may be TRBD1 (5 bases). Germline lookup yields CDR1 SNHLY and CDR2 FYNNEI. This CDR3 is 11 amino acids long. Deletions cut 10 bases from V and 3 bases from J, with 10 bases between. CDR3 nucleotide sequence: TGTGCCATCGCAGGGCGCTACGAGCAGTACTTC. Encoded protein: CAIAGRYEQYF.

The genes are TRBV9 and TRBJ2-1, with 7 bases aligning to TRBD2. CDR1 SGDLS and CDR2 YYNGEE come from the germline V gene. The CDR3 extends over 14 amino acids. Trimming took 4 bases from V and 7 from J; bases not matched to a gene: 8. The CDR3 nucleotides read TGTGCCAGCAGCCCTCGGACTAGTATAAATGAGCAGTTCTTC. Translated: CASSPRTSINEQFF.

The chain employs TRBV6-5 and TRBJ1-6; 7 nucleotides align to TRBD1. Germline loops: CDR1 MNHEY, CDR2 SVGAGI. The CDR3 spans 15 residues. J lost 9 bases, V lost 8 bases, and 13 bases had no gene match. The CDR3 DNA reads TGTGCCAGCCTTGACGGACAGGCTGGAGGTTCACCCCTCCACTTT. Translating it yields CASLDGQAGGSPLHF.

Points on this clone: At one end, the junction sequence differs from germline, possibly due to a read error. V is TRBV7-9 and J is TRBJ1-1; D is ambiguous. CDR3 length: 14 residues. Germline CDR1 SEHNR, CDR2 FQNEAQ (reference sequence). The CDR3 loop reads CASTLSEMNTEAFF. In DNA, the CDR3 is TGTGCCAGCACCTTAAGCGAGATGAACACTGAAGCTTTCTTT.

The chain recombines TRBV14 with TRBJ1-1, with D possibly matching TRBD1 (5 bases). V dropped 0 bases and J dropped 0 bases, with 14 bases sitting between them. Germline loops: CDR1 SGHDN, CDR2 FVKESK. This CDR3 has 17 residues. Here the CDR3 DNA reads TGTGCCAGCAGCCAAGATCTTATCCGGGGGGTGAACACTGAAGCTTTCTTT. Translating gives CASSQDLIRGVNTEAFF.

The chain couples TRBV5-1 to TRBJ2-1; 11 bases line up with TRBD1. The CDR3 is 19 amino acids. V lost 0 bases to trimming and J lost 7 bases; unmatched junction nucleotides: 15. Germline V gene lookup returns CDR1 SGHRS and CDR2 YFSETQ. The CDR3 loop reads CASSLVGRSGTGGRNEQFF. The CDR3 bases are TGCGCCAGCAGCTTGGTTGGGAGATCCGGGACAGGGGGGAGGAATGAGCAGTTCTTC.

The chain couples TRBV3-1 (or the pseudogene TRBV3-2) to TRBJ2-5, with TRBD2 matching over 13 bases. Germline V gene lookup returns CDR1 LGHDT and CDR2 YNNKEL (reference sequence). The V segment lost 3 bases and the J segment 2 bases; nucleotides outside the gene matches: 3. The CDR3 length is 16 residues. The CDR3 protein is CASSQGLAGIQETQYF. DNA for the CDR3: TGTGCCAGCAGCCAGGGACTAGCGGGGATTCAAGAGACCCAGTACTTC.

This clone is judged medium-sized (0.01 to 0.1%). The genes are TRBV10-3 and TRBJ1-3; 8 positions match TRBD1. The CDR3 length is 14 residues. Germline values: CDR1 ENHRY, CDR2 SYGVKD. V lost 6 bases to trimming and J lost 2 bases; unmatched junction nucleotides: 3. CDR3 sequence (DNA): TGTGCCATCAGCGCGACAGGGGCTGGAAACACCATATATTTT. This translates into CAISATGAGNTIYF.

The V and J genes are TRBV10-3 and TRBJ1-1; TRBD1 might be the D (6 bases). The germline CDR1 and CDR2 sequences are ENHRY and SYGVKD. CDR3 length: 17 residues. Trimming removed 0 bases from V and 3 bases from J, with 17 bases in between. The CDR3 loop is CAISESWDTREYTEAFF. In DNA form, the CDR3 reads TGTGCCATCAGTGAGTCGTGGGACACCCGGGAGTACACTGAAGCTTTCTTT.

The DNA for the CDR3 is TGTGCCAGTAGTATAGATAAGGACAGGGGTTCTCAGCCCCAGCATTTT. Translating gives CASSIDKDRGSQPQHF. The chain recombines TRBV19 with TRBJ1-5, with TRBD1 matching 9 bases. This CDR3 has 16 amino acids. Germline CDR1 and CDR2: LNHDA and SQIVND (reference sequence). V lost 0 bases, J lost 6 bases, and 6 bases stayed unmatched.

This clone showed up just once. V and J are TRBV5-1 and TRBJ1-1, with D possibly matching TRBD1 (5 bases). Germline values: CDR1 SGHRS, CDR2 YFSETQ. The length of the CDR3 is 17 residues. The germline V and J ends were trimmed by 2 bases and 3 bases, with 20 bases remaining between them. The CDR3 bases are TGCGCCAGCAGCTTAGGGCTACACATACCGGGGGACACTGAAGCTTTCTTT. It yields the protein CASSLGLHIPGDTEAFF.

Here the CDR3 DNA reads TGCGCCAGCAGCTTCCTGCCGGGGGGGCAATCGGATGAGCAGTTCTTC. This encodes CASSFLPGGQSDEQFF. J is TRBJ2-1 and V is TRBV5-1, with 8 bases identical to TRBD2. Germline CDR1 reads SGHRS; CDR2 reads YFSETQ. CDR3 length: 16 amino acids. V was clipped by 2 bases and J by 8 bases; unmatched bases: 12.

The chain is built from TRBV9 and TRBJ2-7, with 9 nucleotides matching TRBD1. V trimming: 0 bases; J trimming: 6 bases; junction bases outside the gene matches: 10. Germline CDR1 and CDR2: SGDLS and YYNGEE. This CDR3 is 16 amino acids long. CDR3 residues: CASSVGEGQGSSEQYF. In DNA, the CDR3 is TGTGCCAGCAGCGTAGGGGAGGGACAGGGATCTAGCGAGCAGTACTTC.

The chain uses TRBV7-3 and TRBJ1-2, with a possible D match to TRBD1 (6 bases). Germline CDR1 SGHTA, CDR2 FQGTGA. CDR3 length equals 15 residues. V was clipped by 5 bases and J by 8 bases, with 21 bases between them. The CDR3 sequence is CASSPNGGDLWGYTF. The CDR3 nucleotides read TGTGCCAGCAGCCCAAACGGGGGCGACCTATGGGGCTACACCTTC.

CDR3 in DNA: TGTGCCAGCAGCTCTCCGGGACTAAAGATCTATGGCTACACCTTC. It specifies CASSSPGLKIYGYTF. J is TRBJ1-2 and V is TRBV5-6, with D perhaps TRBD1 (5 bases). V was cut by 3 bases and J by 4 bases, with 16 bases left in between. Germline loops: CDR1 SGHDT, CDR2 YYEEEE. This CDR3 is built from 15 residues.

The rearrangement uses TRBV15 and TRBJ2-3, with D possibly being TRBD2 (6 bases). This CDR3 contains 16 residues. V was trimmed by 1 base and J by 3 bases, leaving 14 bases between them. CDR1 and CDR2 (germline): LNHNV, YYDKDF (reference sequence). DNA of the CDR3: TGTGCCACCAGCAGAGTGGCGGGGTTGGGGACAGATACGCAGTATTTT. This translates into CATSRVAGLGTDTQYF.

The rearrangement uses TRBV24-1 and TRBJ2-4; the match to TRBD1 covers 8 bases. Per the germline V gene, CDR1 is KGHDR and CDR2 is SFDVKD. V lost 4 bases to trimming and J lost 3 bases; unmatched junction nucleotides: 4. The CDR3 length is 15 residues. The CDR3 DNA sequence: TGTGCCACCAGTGACTCACAGGGGGGCAAAAACATTCAGTACTTC. This codes for CATSDSQGGKNIQYF.

The chain couples TRBV25-1 to TRBJ1-2, with 11 positions matching TRBD1. The V segment lost 3 bases and the J segment 8 bases; nucleotides outside the gene matches: 8. Looked up from germline, CDR1 is MGHDK and CDR2 is SYGVNS. The CDR3 has 15 residues. The CDR3 here is CASSDSDRGRRGYTF. The DNA of the CDR3 is TGTGCCAGCAGTGATTCGGACAGGGGGCGACGAGGCTACACCTTC.

The J gene is TRBJ2-3, the V gene TRBV5-1; 7 nucleotides agree with TRBD1. The length of the CDR3 is 14 residues. The V gene's germline CDR1 is SGHRS and CDR2 YFSETQ. After removal of 4 bases from V and 5 bases from J, the junction contained 7 bases not matched to a gene. The CDR3: CASSPRQGRDTQYF. The CDR3 DNA reads as TGCGCCAGCAGCCCACGACAGGGACGAGATACGCAGTATTTT.

This rearrangement joins TRBV5-4 to TRBJ2-2, with 7 bases lining up with TRBD1. The CDR3 covers 17 residues. The germline gives CDR1 SGHNT, CDR2 YYREEE (reference sequence). V shed 0 bases and J 4 bases; nucleotides not matched to a gene: 9. The chain's CDR3 is CASSLGDRVGATGELFF. CDR3 nucleotides: TGTGCCAGCAGCTTGGGTGACAGGGTGGGGGCCACCGGGGAGCTGTTTTTT.

The gene calls are TRBV7-9 and TRBJ2-7; D is unresolved. The CDR3 is made up of 14 amino acids. Germline CDR1 is SEHNR and CDR2 is FQNEAQ (reference sequence). V was shortened by 2 bases and J by 1 base, with 9 bases between the two germline ends. CDR3 sequence (DNA): TGTGCCAGCAGCTTAAATATCGAGTCCTACGAGCAGTACTTC. It specifies CASSLNIESYEQYF.